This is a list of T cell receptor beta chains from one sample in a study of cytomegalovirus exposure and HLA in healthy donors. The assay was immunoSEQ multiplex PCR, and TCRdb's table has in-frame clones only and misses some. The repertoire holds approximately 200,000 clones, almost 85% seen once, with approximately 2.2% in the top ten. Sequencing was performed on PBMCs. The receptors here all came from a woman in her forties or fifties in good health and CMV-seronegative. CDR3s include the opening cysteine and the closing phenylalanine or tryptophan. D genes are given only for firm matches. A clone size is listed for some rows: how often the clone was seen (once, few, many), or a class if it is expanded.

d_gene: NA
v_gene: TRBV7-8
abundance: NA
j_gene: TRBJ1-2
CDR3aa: CASSSWTGGSYGYTF
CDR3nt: TGTGCCAGCAGCTCTTGGACGGGCGGGTCCTATGGCTACACCTTC

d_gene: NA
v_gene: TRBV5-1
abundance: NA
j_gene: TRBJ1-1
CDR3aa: CASSAEGEDTEAFF
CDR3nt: TGCGCCAGCAGCGCAGAAGGGGAGGACACTGAAGCTTTCTTT

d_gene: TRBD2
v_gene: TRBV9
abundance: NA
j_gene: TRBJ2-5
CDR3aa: CASSATAGGGQETQYF
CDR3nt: TGTGCCAGCAGCGCTACCGCGGGGGGGGGCCAAGAGACCCAGTACTTC

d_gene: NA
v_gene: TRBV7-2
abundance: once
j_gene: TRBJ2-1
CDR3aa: CASSRRGIEGNEQFF
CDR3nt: TGTGCCAGCAGCCGTCGGGGGATAGAGGGCAATGAGCAGTTCTTC

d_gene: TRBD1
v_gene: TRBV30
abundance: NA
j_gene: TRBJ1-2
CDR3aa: CAWRVTGEYGYTF
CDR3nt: TGTGCCTGGAGGGTAACAGGGGAGTACGGCTACACCTTC

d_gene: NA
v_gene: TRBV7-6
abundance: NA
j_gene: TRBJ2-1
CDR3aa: CASSYEPAYNEQFF
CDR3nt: TGTGCCAGCAGCTACGAGCCGGCCTACAATGAGCAGTTCTTC

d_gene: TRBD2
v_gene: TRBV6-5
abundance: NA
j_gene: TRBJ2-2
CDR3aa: CASSWGTRHSGELFF
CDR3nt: TGTGCCAGCAGTTGGGGGACTAGGCACTCCGGGGAGCTGTTTTTT

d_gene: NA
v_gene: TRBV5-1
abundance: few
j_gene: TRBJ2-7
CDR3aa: CASSKQEAAYEQYF
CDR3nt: TGCGCCAGTAGCAAGCAGGAGGCGGCATACGAGCAGTACTTC

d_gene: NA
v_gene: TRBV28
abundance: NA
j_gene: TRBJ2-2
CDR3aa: CASSPRLVTGELFF
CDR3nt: TGTGCCAGCAGCCCCCGACTAGTCACCGGGGAGCTGTTTTTT

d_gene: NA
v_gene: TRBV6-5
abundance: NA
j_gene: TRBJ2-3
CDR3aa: CASSYLGGVADTQYF
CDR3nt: TGTGCCAGCAGTTACTTAGGGGGAGTCGCAGATACGCAGTATTTT

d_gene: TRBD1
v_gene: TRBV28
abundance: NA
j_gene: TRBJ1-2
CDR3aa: CASRTSGTGGLYGYTF
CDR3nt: TGTGCCAGCAGGACTTCCGGGACAGGGGGCCTCTATGGCTACACCTTC

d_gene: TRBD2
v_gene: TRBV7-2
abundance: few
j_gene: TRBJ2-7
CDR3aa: CASRTSGGSYEQYF
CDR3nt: TGTGCCAGTCGGACTAGCGGGGGTTCCTACGAGCAGTACTTC

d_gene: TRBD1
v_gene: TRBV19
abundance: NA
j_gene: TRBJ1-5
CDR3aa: CASRGSGTGSNQPQHF
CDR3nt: TGTGCCAGTAGAGGTTCGGGGACAGGGTCTAATCAGCCCCAGCATTTT

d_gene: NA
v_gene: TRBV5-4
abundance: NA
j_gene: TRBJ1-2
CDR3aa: CASSTDSYYGYTF
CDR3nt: TGTGCCAGCAGCACCGACAGCTACTATGGCTACACCTTC

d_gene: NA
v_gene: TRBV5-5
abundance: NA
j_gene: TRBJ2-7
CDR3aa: CASSLVIVPKEQYF
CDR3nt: TGTGCCAGCAGCTTGGTTATAGTACCTAAAGAGCAGTACTTC

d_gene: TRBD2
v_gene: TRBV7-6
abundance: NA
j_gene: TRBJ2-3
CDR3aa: CASSRAGGTDTQYF
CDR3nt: TGTGCCAGCAGCCGCGCGGGGGGGACAGATACGCAGTATTTT

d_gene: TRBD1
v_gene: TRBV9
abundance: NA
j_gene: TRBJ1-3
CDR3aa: CASRPGTAGNTIYF
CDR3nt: TGTGCCAGCAGACCCGGGACAGCTGGAAACACCATATATTTT

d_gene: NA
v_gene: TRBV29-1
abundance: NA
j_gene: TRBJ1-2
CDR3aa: CSVEGHGYTF
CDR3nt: TGCAGCGTTGAGGGCCATGGCTACACCTTC

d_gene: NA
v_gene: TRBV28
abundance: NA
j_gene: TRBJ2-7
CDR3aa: CASSSGTFLYEQYF
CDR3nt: TGTGCCAGCAGTTCCGGGACTTTCTTATACGAGCAGTACTTC

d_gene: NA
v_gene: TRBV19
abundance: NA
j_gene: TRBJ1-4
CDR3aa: CASSLTGKGEKLFF
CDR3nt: TGTGCCAGTAGTCTAACAGGGAAAGGTGAAAAACTGTTTTTT

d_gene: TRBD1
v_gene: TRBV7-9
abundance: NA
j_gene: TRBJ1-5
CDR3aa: CSSSSTRDRGPWSNQPQHF
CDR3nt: TGTTCCAGCAGTTCCACCCGGGACAGGGGGCCCTGGTCCAATCAGCCCCAGCATTTT

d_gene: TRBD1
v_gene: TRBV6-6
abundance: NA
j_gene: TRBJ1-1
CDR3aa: CASSRDSEAFF
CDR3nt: TGTGCCAGCAGTCGGGACAGTGAAGCTTTCTTT

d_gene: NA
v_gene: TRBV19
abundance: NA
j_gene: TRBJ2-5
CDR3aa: CASRGGGKTQYF
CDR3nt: TGTGCCAGTAGGGGTGGGGGGAAGACCCAGTACTTC

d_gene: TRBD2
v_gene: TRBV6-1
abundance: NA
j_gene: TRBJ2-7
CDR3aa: CANRGGVEQYF
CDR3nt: TGTGCCAACCGGGGGGGTGTCGAGCAGTACTTC

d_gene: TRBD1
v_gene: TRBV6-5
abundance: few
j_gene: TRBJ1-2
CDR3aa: CASRAGQGGYTF
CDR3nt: TGTGCCAGCAGGGCCGGACAGGGTGGCTACACCTTC

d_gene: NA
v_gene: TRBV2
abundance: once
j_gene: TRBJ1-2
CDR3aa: CASKSIGGAYGYTF
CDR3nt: TGTGCCAGCAAATCGATTGGGGGGGCCTATGGCTACACCTTC

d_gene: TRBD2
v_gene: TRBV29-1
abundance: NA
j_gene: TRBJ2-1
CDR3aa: CSIASGPSSYNEQFF
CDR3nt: TGCAGCATTGCTAGCGGACCGAGCTCCTACAATGAGCAGTTCTTC

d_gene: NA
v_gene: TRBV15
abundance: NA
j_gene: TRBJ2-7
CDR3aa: CATSRGADAYEQYF
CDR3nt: TGTGCCACCAGCAGAGGGGCAGACGCCTACGAGCAGTACTTC

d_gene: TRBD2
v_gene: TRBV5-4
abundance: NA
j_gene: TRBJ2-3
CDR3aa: CASSVKREWADTQYF
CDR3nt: TGTGCCAGCAGCGTGAAGCGGGAGTGGGCAGATACGCAGTATTTT

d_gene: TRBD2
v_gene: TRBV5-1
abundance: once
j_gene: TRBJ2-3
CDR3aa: CASSLPVTSGRKDTQYF
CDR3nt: TGCGCCAGCAGCTTGCCCGTAACTAGCGGGAGAAAAGATACGCAGTATTTT